Detailed here is one T cell receptor beta chain. Its antigen is still unknown. These data are taken from a study of cytomegalovirus exposure and HLA in healthy donors. Study at large: Clustering assigned about 76% of the approximately 400 genotyped donors to the Caucasian-associated ancestry cluster. Study-wide points: Specificity for CMV antigens was confirmed in vitro for a few of the CMV-associated chains. An ancestry cluster, one associated with Asian ancestry, reportedly showed fewer N-insertions than the 666-donor mean in a later analysis.

The V gene's germline CDR1 is LNHDA and CDR2 SQIVND (reference sequence). This CDR3 comprises 12 residues. Trimming took 3 bases from V and 15 from J, leaving 15 bases between them. The donors, nominally healthy at sampling, likely had unrecorded immune exposures. PCR amplification relied on 60 Vbeta primers (plus 13 Jbeta primers). TCRdb keeps only in-frame clones here, not all; method: immunoSEQ multiplex PCR. In the table there are some 180,000 clones, about 82% of which are singletons. Sequencing was performed on PBMCs. V is TRBV19 and J is TRBJ2-1; TRBD2 might be the D (7 bases). The receptor was isolated from a man younger than 35 in good health and CMV-seronegative. The CDR3: CASSISGGGRFF. In nucleotides, the CDR3 is TGTGCCAGTAGTATTTCGGGCGGGGGCCGGTTCTTC.